This T cell receptor (beta chain) was documented in a study of T-cell reconstitution after alpha-beta-depleted transplantation in children. CDR3 length: 14 amino acids. With 2 bases removed from V and 2 bases from J, the gap between germline ends came to 9 bases. CDR1 is MNHEY and CDR2 is SMNVEV in the germline V gene (reference sequence). The authors prepared the TCRbeta library with unique molecular identifiers. From the PCR reads, TCRdb called clonotypes with MiXCR, one entry per CDR3 protein. The repertoire consists of 640,000 or so distinct CDR3 sequences, with around 17% occurring once and the leading ten covering approximately 1%.

The chain recombines TRBV27 with TRBJ1-2; D unresolved. Material: PBMCs from the stem cell graft donor, obtained from the stem cell graft. The sequence derives from a human donor who donated a stem cell graft to a child with acute myeloid leukemia. This CDR3 reads CASSLSGRNYGYTF. The CDR3 DNA reads as TGTGCCAGCAGTTTAAGCGGTCGCAACTATGGCTACACCTTC.